This T cell receptor (beta chain) originates from a study of vaccination effects on CD4 cells after COVID-19. Regarding the study as a whole: Marked clonal contraction was seen in infection- and vaccine-induced clones late after vaccination.

Sequencing used immunoSEQ multiplex PCR; TCRdb keeps in-frame clones, though not all of them. Among about 40,000 clones listed, 60% to 80% were seen once. Germline CDR1 reads LNHDA; CDR2 reads SQIVND (reference sequence). The CDR3 length is 16 residues. Trimming removed 5 bases at V and 3 bases at J, with 19 bases between. Expansion of antigen-specific CD4+ T cells with viral peptide pools was carried out by the ViraFEST assay before sequencing. Subsequent to 10 days of culture, CD4+ T cells were isolated. In the vaccine recipients, nucleocapsid antibodies were negative and there was no prior SARS-CoV-2 infection. Half the medium was replaced with IL-2 medium on days 3 and 7. This clone showed up just a few times. No antigen is known for it.

The chain carries TRBV19 and TRBJ1-2; a possible D gene is TRBD1 (5 bases). This specimen consisted of CD4+ T cells from PBMCs cultured with HCoV-OC43 spike peptides, obtained before COVID-19 vaccination. Specified subset: HCoV-OC43 spike overlapping peptide pool stimulation. The TCR comes from a human donor who received a COVID-19 vaccine. Here the CDR3 DNA reads TGTGCCAGTAGTTTCCTTCAGGGTAATCGAGACTATGGCTACACCTTC. Amino acid sequence: CASSFLQGNRDYGYTF.